This entry lists 14 T cell receptor beta chains sequenced from one sample in a study of persistence of HIV-infected CD4 T cells. Cells were stimulated with overlapping HIV-1 Gag 15-mer peptides. CD40L/CD69 double-negative CD45RO-high memory CD4+ T cells were collected. Antigens of these TCRs are unknown. The immunoSEQ assay was version 4, run in survey mode. Profiled with immunoSEQ multiplex PCR; TCRdb holds only in-frame clones, not every one. The sample consists of just over 40,000 clones, around 78% of them appearing once. Sequenced material: CD4+ T cells sorted from PBMCs after roughly 18-hour stimulation, taken from a patient who received antiretroviral therapy. The receptors here all came from an adult man with HIV who was CMV-seropositive.

The chain carries TRBV3-1 (or the pseudogene TRBV3-2) and TRBJ1-4; TRBD1 matches at 8 bases. Germline-derived CDR1 and CDR2 are LGHDT and YNNKEL (reference sequence). The CDR3 consists of 16 residues. V gave up 3 bases and J gave up 7 bases; unmatched junction bases: 10. Here the CDR3 DNA reads TGTGCCAGCAGCCACGACGGACAGGGACGAAGTGAAAAACTGTTTTTT. Protein: CASSHDGQGRSEKLFF.

The chain couples TRBV7-2 to TRBJ2-3; possibly TRBD2 for D (7 bases). CDR3 length: 17 amino acids. Germline CDR1 is SGHTA and CDR2 is FQGNSA. Trimming removed 0 bases at V and 5 bases at J, with 18 bases between. DNA for the CDR3: TGTGCCAGCAGCTTAGCGGGTCGGGGGGCGGGAAAAGATACGCAGTATTTT. Translating gives CASSLAGRGAGKDTQYF.

Here the CDR3 reads CASSSDRGEDQPQHF. The CDR3 coding sequence is TGTGCCAGCAGCTCCGACAGGGGCGAGGATCAGCCCCAGCATTTT. The genes are TRBV5-4 and TRBJ1-5; 8 bases map to TRBD1. The CDR3 extends over 15 amino acids. J was trimmed by 5 bases and V by 3 bases; bases with no gene match: 7. Germline values: CDR1 SGHNT, CDR2 YYREEE (reference sequence). Looking up the rest from reference TRBV5-4 and TRBJ1-5 gives the full variable domain: ETGVTQSPTHLIKTRGQQVTLRCSSQSGHNTVSWYQQALGQGPQFIFQYYREEENGRGNFPPRFSGLQFPNYSSELNVNALELDDSALYLCASSSDRGEDQPQHFGDGTRLSIL.

In its sample, this clone was seen a few times. The V gene is TRBV29-1, the J gene TRBJ1-2, with D possibly TRBD1 on 6 matching bases. Germline CDR1 and CDR2: SQVTM and ANQGSEA. This CDR3 comprises 11 residues. Trimming pared 6 bases from V and 8 bases from J, leaving 13 bases between. The CDR3 sequence is CSVTRGEGYTF. CDR3 sequence (DNA): TGCAGCGTCACGAGGGGGGAGGGCTACACCTTC.

CDR3 loop: CASSQDPVGYGYTF. For the CDR3, the DNA is TGCGCCAGCAGCCAGGACCCGGTGGGCTATGGCTACACCTTC. This chain uses TRBV4-1 with TRBJ1-2; no definite D call. With 3 bases removed from V and 4 bases from J, the gap between germline ends came to 12 bases. CDR1 is MGHRA and CDR2 is YSYEKL in the germline V gene. The CDR3 loop spans 14 amino acids.

The chain couples TRBV27 to TRBJ2-7, with no clear D. This CDR3 is 11 amino acids long. The V and J ends lost 8 bases and 7 bases respectively, with 12 bases between them. Germline CDR1 and CDR2: MNHEY and SMNVEV (reference sequence). DNA of the CDR3: TGTGCCAGCGGGCGTATGGGAGAGCAGTACTTC. Its translation: CASGRMGEQYF.

The chain recombines TRBV19 with TRBJ1-1; 10 nucleotides match TRBD1. CDR1 and CDR2 (germline): LNHDA, SQIVND (reference sequence). This CDR3 spans 14 amino acids. V trimming: 7 bases; J trimming: 2 bases; junction bases outside the gene matches: 4. The chain's CDR3 is CASTRDRGNTEAFF. The CDR3, as DNA: TGTGCCAGTACCCGGGACAGGGGAAACACTGAAGCTTTCTTT.

The chain links TRBV6-5 to TRBJ1-2, with TRBD1 matching over 8 bases. CDR3 length: 15 amino acids. With 4 bases clipped from V and 4 bases from J, the junction kept 8 bases outside the gene matches. The germline gives CDR1 MNHEY, CDR2 SVGAGI. The CDR3 DNA is TGTGCCAGCAGTTTTGCGCCCACAGGGGGCTATGGCTACACCTTC. Its protein is CASSFAPTGGYGYTF.

The chain uses TRBV4-3 and TRBJ2-2; D remains ambiguous. The CDR3 has 15 amino acids. Germline V gene data show CDR1 as LGHNA and CDR2 as YSLEER. V was cut by 0 bases and J by 4 bases, with 9 bases left in between. This chain's CDR3 is CASSQDGQSTGELFF. CDR3 coding DNA: TGCGCCAGCAGCCAAGACGGGCAGAGCACCGGGGAGCTGTTTTTT.

The V call is TRBV30, the J call TRBJ2-7; unclear D gene. CDR1 and CDR2 (germline): GTSNPN, SVGIG (reference sequence). V gave up 2 bases and J gave up 6 bases, with 8 bases separating them. The CDR3 is 11 amino acids. The CDR3 DNA sequence: TGTGCCTGGAGTAAACTCGTCGAGCAGTACTTC. It encodes CAWSKLVEQYF.

The chain joins TRBV19 to TRBJ2-1; perhaps TRBD2 as D (6 bases). Trimming removed 4 bases at V and 3 bases at J, with 19 bases between. The CDR3 has 17 amino acids. Germline CDR1 reads LNHDA; CDR2 reads SQIVND (reference sequence). The CDR3, as DNA: TGTGCCAGTAGTAGGGCCCTCCTAGCGTCCATCTACAATGAGCAGTTCTTC. As protein: CASSRALLASIYNEQFF.

V is TRBV10-1 and J is TRBJ1-1; D may be TRBD1 (6 bases). Trimming stripped 6 bases from V and 6 bases from J, with 20 bases between. Looked up from germline, CDR1 is WNHNN and CDR2 is SYGVQD (reference sequence). This CDR3 is built from 15 residues. In nucleotides, the CDR3 is TGCGCCAGCAGCGCCTCGGGTCGAGGGGGAGCTGAAGCTTTCTTT. It specifies CASSASGRGGAEAFF.

The gene calls are TRBV15 and TRBJ1-5; unclear D gene. V was pared by 2 bases and J by 1 base, with 9 bases between. Germline CDR1 LNHNV, CDR2 YYDKDF (reference sequence). This CDR3 region has 15 residues. This chain's CDR3 is CATSRPGASNQPQHF. The DNA for the CDR3 is TGTGCCACCAGCAGACCAGGCGCGAGCAATCAGCCCCAGCATTTT.

This clone was seen just once. V and J are TRBV5-6 and TRBJ2-2; TRBD1 matches 7 bases. Germline lookup yields CDR1 SGHDT and CDR2 YYEEEE. The V segment lost 2 bases and the J segment 4 bases; nucleotides outside the gene matches: 8. The CDR3 length is 16 residues. The CDR3, as DNA: TGTGCCAGCAGCTTACCTGGACAGGTTGGCACCGGGGAGCTGTTTTTT. The encoded protein is CASSLPGQVGTGELFF.